The clone carrying this TCR beta chain was counted a single time. What it binds is not known. The PCR made use of 60 Vbeta and 13 Jbeta primers. Only in-frame clones appear in the TCRdb table, and some are missing; sequencing was by immunoSEQ multiplex PCR. The table records some 190,000 clones, about 82% of them present only once. These data come from a study of cytomegalovirus exposure and HLA in healthy donors. Study context: Falling in the Caucasian-associated ancestry cluster were about 82% of 398 genotyped donors.

General study results and limits: Immune exposure was documented only through CMV serostatus. In vitro testing confirmed a few CMV-associated chains as specific for CMV antigens.

The germline V gene encodes CDR1 GTSNPN and CDR2 SVGIG (reference sequence). This CDR3 is 18 amino acids long. The V end was cut by 0 bases, the J end by 3 bases, with 18 bases between. The TCR originated in a woman under 40 in good health and CMV-seronegative. Sequencing used PBMCs. V and J are TRBV30 and TRBJ1-6, with a possible D match to TRBD1 (5 bases). CDR3 sequence: CAWSVTRSLTVYNSPLHF. CDR3 nucleotide sequence: TGTGCCTGGAGTGTAACGCGCTCATTGACAGTCTATAATTCACCCCTCCACTTT. Full variable domain (rest looked up from reference TRBV30 and TRBJ1-6): SQTIHQWPATLVQPVGSPLSLECTVEGTSNPNLYWYRQAAGRGLQLLFYSVGIGQISSEVPQNLSASRPQDRQFILSSKKLLLSDSGFYLCAWSVTRSLTVYNSPLHFGNGTRLTVT.